The clone carrying this T cell receptor beta chain has at least ten counts. Whole blood was used without fractionation, so all unsorted peripheral T cells were included. The CDR3 covers 14 residues. Trimming took off 5 bases at V and 7 bases at J, with 15 bases between the two ends. Reverse transcription used 450 to 650 ng RNA and constant-region primers for alpha and beta. Each of the alpha and beta chains got its own library through chain-specific third strand synthesis with indices. TCRdb re-analysed the 5' RACE reads in MiXCR, keeping a single row per CDR3 protein. The sample contains about 15,000 distinct CDR3 sequences, roughly a tenth of which appear only once. The sample comes from a study of HIV-infected patients and healthy controls.

This receptor was obtained from an adult in good health. V gene TRBV12-3 or TRBV12-4 combines with J gene TRBJ2-4; no clear D gene. The specimen sequenced was blood. The CDR3 protein is CASSGGLAGNIQYF. CDR3 bases: TGTGCCAGCAGTGGCGGATTGGCAGGCAACATTCAGTACTTC.